Presented here are 24 T cell receptor beta chains from one specimen sequenced in a study of patients and donors after allogeneic stem cell transplantation (dated by TCRdb to the early 2020s). Library preparation was by RT-PCR. Instrument on record: NextSeq 550. TCRdb reworked the public reads: Q25 trimming with fastp, MiXCR clone assembly, productive beta chains retained. Rows are combined by CDR3 protein, so each entry shows the most common genes and DNA. In this sample the table shows about 960,000 distinct CDR3 sequences, about a sixth of which occur a single time. The top ten clonotypes cover 5.5% to 6.5% of the sample. The sequencing sample was made of blood, either unsorted or a sorted T cell fraction (not recorded which). Receptor source: a human donor who was either an allogeneic HSCT recipient or a stem cell or donor lymphocyte infusion donor (not recorded which). It is not recorded whose cells these are; they may come from a transplant donor.

The chain employs TRBV2 and TRBJ1-2; 10 bases fit TRBD1. The V gene's germline CDR1 is SNHLY and CDR2 FYNNEI. The CDR3 contains 14 residues. The J segment lost 8 bases and the V segment lost 6 bases, leaving 9 bases of the junction unmatched. In DNA form, the CDR3 reads TGTGCCAGCAGGCGGAGGGACAGGGGTAACGGCTACACCTTC. Translating gives CASRRRDRGNGYTF.

This clonotype was observed at least ten times. The rearrangement links TRBV29-1 to TRBJ2-1, with D perhaps matching TRBD2 (5 bases). V was trimmed by 5 bases and J by 0 bases, leaving 14 bases between them. Germline V gene sequence: CDR1 SQVTM, CDR2 ANQGSEA. The CDR3 contains 15 residues. This CDR3 is CSVRPSRSSYNEQFF. The CDR3 region has the DNA TGCAGCGTTCGTCCTAGCCGGAGCTCCTACAATGAGCAGTTCTTC.

This chain connects TRBV3-1 to TRBJ2-7; D not resolved. Germline CDR1 is LGHDT and CDR2 is YNNKEL (reference sequence). The V end was cut by 8 bases, the J end by 2 bases, with 19 bases between. This CDR3 is built from 15 residues. CDR3 loop: CASAHGQTSTYEQYF. Here the CDR3 DNA reads TGTGCCAGCGCGCATGGGCAAACGTCCACCTACGAGCAGTACTTC.

This clonotype was observed a handful of times. The gene calls are TRBV6-6 and TRBJ1-6, with no clear D. V lost 8 bases and J lost 5, with 10 bases in between. Germline V gene data show CDR1 as MNHNY and CDR2 as SVGAGI (reference sequence). This CDR3 has 13 residues. CDR3 in DNA: TGTGCCAGCCGGGCCAAGGATAATTCACCCCTCCACTTT. Translation gives CASRAKDNSPLHF.

This rearrangement joins TRBV20-1 to TRBJ1-2, with D hard to call. This CDR3 has 12 amino acids. Germline CDR1 reads DFQATT; CDR2 reads SNEGSKA (reference sequence). CDR3 sequence (DNA): TGCACCGGGGAGGTGAAGAACTATGGCTACACCTTC. Its protein product is CTGEVKNYGYTF.

This clonotype was detected only a few times. This chain joins TRBV19 and TRBJ2-5, with 10 bases aligning to TRBD2. After removal of 3 bases from V and 2 bases from J, the junction contained 6 bases not matched to a gene. The germline CDR1 and CDR2 sequences are LNHDA and SQIVND (reference sequence). This CDR3 spans 16 amino acids. The CDR3 loop reads CASSIELAGTQETQYF. The CDR3 coding sequence is TGTGCCAGTAGTATTGAACTAGCGGGAACTCAAGAGACCCAGTACTTC.

The rearrangement joins TRBV12-3 or TRBV12-4 to TRBJ1-1; no firm D call. V was trimmed by 1 base and J by 1 base, leaving 7 bases between them. The CDR3 contains 14 residues. The CDR3 nucleotides are TGTGCCAGCAGTTTAGATCTGGGGAACACTGAAGCTTTCTTT. Protein sequence: CASSLDLGNTEAFF.

The chain has TRBV24-1 and TRBJ2-7; 13 bases are shared with TRBD2. This CDR3 spans 15 amino acids. After removal of 4 bases from V and 5 bases from J, the junction contained 4 bases not matched to a gene. Per germline, CDR1 KGHDR and CDR2 SFDVKD. The DNA for the CDR3 is TGTGCCACCAGTGAGACCGGACTAGCGGGAGACGAGCAGTACTTC. It yields the protein CATSETGLAGDEQYF.

J is TRBJ2-1 and V is TRBV6-2 or TRBV6-3, with TRBD2 identical over 11 bases. The CDR3 has 15 residues. CDR1 MNHEY and CDR2 SVGEGT come from the germline V gene. The V and J ends lost 5 bases and 4 bases, in that order; junction bases with no gene match: 4. As DNA, the CDR3 is TGTGCCAGCAGTCGACTAGCGGGGCAATACAATGAGCAGTTCTTC. Protein: CASSRLAGQYNEQFF.

The chain joins TRBV20-1 to TRBJ1-5; D gene uncertain. Trimming shortened V by 1 base and J by 3 bases, and 7 bases separated the two germline ends. Germline CDR1 is DFQATT and CDR2 is SNEGSKA (reference sequence). This CDR3 comprises 13 residues. For the CDR3, the DNA is TGCAGTGCTAGAGCTGATGACAATCAGCCCCAGCATTTT. Protein product: CSARADDNQPQHF.

This sequence joins TRBV7-9 and TRBJ2-1; TRBD1 matches 9 bases. J lost 8 bases, V lost 4 bases, and 9 bases had no gene match. CDR3 length: 15 residues. Looked up from germline, CDR1 is SEHNR and CDR2 is FQNEAQ (reference sequence). The CDR3 loop reads CASSSPGQGRYEQFF. DNA of the CDR3: TGTGCCAGCAGCTCACCGGGACAGGGTAGATATGAGCAGTTCTTC.

This sequence joins TRBV7-9 and TRBJ2-3, with 7 bases that match TRBD1. J gave up 6 bases and V 0 bases, and 6 bases lay outside the gene matches. Germline V gene lookup returns CDR1 SEHNR and CDR2 FQNEAQ (reference sequence). The CDR3 totals 15 residues. In DNA, the CDR3 is TGTGCCAGCAGCTTAGCTGCGACAGGGTCGGATACGCAGTATTTT. It is translated as CASSLAATGSDTQYF.

This clonotype was counted between two and nine times. The V and J genes are TRBV20-1 and TRBJ1-5; D is possibly TRBD1 (5 bases). Trimming shortened V by 0 bases and J by 5 bases, and 14 bases separated the two germline ends. Germline CDR1 is DFQATT and CDR2 is SNEGSKA (reference sequence). The CDR3 runs 15 residues. CDR3 in amino acids: CSARDLLRDDQPQHF. The DNA for the CDR3 is TGCAGTGCTAGAGATCTTTTACGGGACGATCAGCCCCAGCATTTT.

This clonotype came up a few times. The chain employs TRBV27 and TRBJ2-3, with 13 positions matching TRBD2. The CDR3 has 17 residues. Germline CDR1 MNHEY, CDR2 SMNVEV (reference sequence). J was trimmed by 2 bases and V by 0 bases; bases with no gene match: 2. CDR3 nucleotides: TGTGCCAGCAGTTTATCGGGACTAGCGGGGTCCACAGATACGCAGTATTTT. This sequence encodes CASSLSGLAGSTDTQYF.

This rearrangement joins TRBV30 to TRBJ2-7; D remains unclear. Germline V gene lookup returns CDR1 GTSNPN and CDR2 SVGIG (reference sequence). The V end lost 2 bases, the J end lost 2 bases, and 10 bases lay between the germline ends. The CDR3 contains 13 residues. This CDR3 is CAWSPLGTYEQYF. The DNA of the CDR3 is TGTGCCTGGAGTCCTTTGGGGACCTACGAGCAGTACTTC.

This chain joins TRBV5-4 and TRBJ2-4; D possibly corresponds to TRBD1 (5 bases). V lost 2 bases and J 0 bases, leaving 9 bases between the germline ends. This CDR3 comprises 15 residues. The germline gives CDR1 SGHNT, CDR2 YYREEE (reference sequence). The CDR3 protein is CASSLPGIAKNIQYF. The CDR3 DNA follows: TGTGCCAGCAGCTTACCAGGGATAGCCAAAAACATTCAGTACTTC.

V gene TRBV7-9 combines with J gene TRBJ1-1; D might be TRBD1 (5 bases). The CDR3 is 17 amino acids. Germline V gene sequence: CDR1 SEHNR, CDR2 FQNEAQ (reference sequence). V lost 0 bases to trimming and J lost 3 bases, with 17 bases between them. CDR3 sequence (DNA): TGTGCCAGCAGCTTAGCGCCTGGTGGGGGGAGGGACACTGAAGCTTTCTTT. It specifies CASSLAPGGGRDTEAFF.

The J gene is TRBJ1-1, the V gene TRBV6-1; 7 bases agree with TRBD1. The CDR3 is 14 residues long. V was pared by 6 bases and J by 1 base, with 5 bases of the junction left unmatched. Germline V gene sequence: CDR1 MNHNS, CDR2 SASEGT. Here the CDR3 reads CASRTGQANTEAFF. DNA for the CDR3: TGTGCCAGCAGGACCGGACAGGCGAACACTGAAGCTTTCTTT.

This clonotype came up a few times. This chain uses TRBV12-3 or TRBV12-4 with TRBJ2-7; no clear D. This CDR3 has 14 residues. Between the trimmed V and J ends, which lost 2 bases and 2 bases, there was a span of 10 bases. As DNA, the CDR3 is TGTGCCAGCAGTTTAAAGGGATCCCCCTACGAGCAGTACTTC. It yields the protein CASSLKGSPYEQYF.

The genes are TRBV7-9 and TRBJ2-3; no clear D gene. Deletions cut 10 bases from V and 2 bases from J, with 16 bases between. Germline CDR1 reads SEHNR; CDR2 reads FQNEAQ (reference sequence). There are 14 residues in the CDR3. CDR3 sequence: CANSPDLYTDTQYF. The CDR3 DNA follows: TGTGCCAACTCACCGGATCTTTACACAGATACGCAGTATTTT.

This clonotype has just a few counts. V and J are TRBV9 and TRBJ1-2; D remains ambiguous. This CDR3 has 15 residues. The germline V and J ends were trimmed by 4 bases and 5 bases, with 18 bases remaining between them. The germline CDR1 and CDR2 sequences are SGDLS and YYNGEE. Written as DNA, the CDR3 is TGTGCCAGCAGCCCCAGCCCGGGCAGCAAGTATGGCTACACCTTC. Translation gives CASSPSPGSKYGYTF. The complete variable domain, with remaining parts taken from reference TRBV9 and TRBJ1-2, reads DSGVTQTPKHLITATGQRVTLRCSPRSGDLSVYWYQQSLDQGLQFLIQYYNGEERAKGNILERFSAQQFPDLHSELNLSSLELGDSALYFCASSPSPGSKYGYTFGSGTRLTVV.

In this sample, this clonotype turned up a few times. The chain carries TRBV2 and TRBJ2-5; no clear D gene. Germline V gene data show CDR1 as SNHLY and CDR2 as FYNNEI. V was cut by 4 bases and J by 2 bases, with 8 bases left in between. This CDR3 is built from 13 residues. The DNA for the CDR3 is TGTGCCAGCAGTGCCAGCGCTCAAGAGACCCAGTACTTC. The encoded protein is CASSASAQETQYF.

The chain employs TRBV12-3 or TRBV12-4 and TRBJ2-7; TRBD2 matches 8 bases. V lost 3 bases, J lost 2 bases, and 6 bases stayed unmatched. The CDR3 runs to 15 residues. The CDR3 is CASSFGVAGPYEQYF. Written as DNA, the CDR3 is TGTGCCAGCAGTTTTGGGGTAGCGGGGCCCTACGAGCAGTACTTC.

This sequence joins TRBV9 and TRBJ2-5, with 7 bases aligning to TRBD1. Looked up from germline, CDR1 is SGDLS and CDR2 is YYNGEE. Trimming removed 0 bases from V and 2 bases from J; junction bases left unmatched: 1. The CDR3 extends over 14 amino acids. CDR3 region: CASSVEDRQETQYF. CDR3 in DNA: TGTGCCAGCAGCGTAGAGGACAGGCAAGAGACCCAGTACTTC. Drawing the rest from reference TRBV9 and TRBJ2-5, the complete variable domain is DSGVTQTPKHLITATGQRVTLRCSPRSGDLSVYWYQQSLDQGLQFLIQYYNGEERAKGNILERFSAQQFPDLHSELNLSSLELGDSALYFCASSVEDRQETQYFGPGTRLLVL.